The sequence of this TCR beta chain was determined in a study of healthy donors' naive CD4 and CD8 T cells. Background on the study: For TCR alpha, new primers spanned all functional IMGT alpha genes. Whole-study findings and limits: Naive CD4+ and CD8+ cells reportedly differed in usage of most V and J genes. Bulk sequencing left alpha and beta chains unpaired.

Naive T cells were sorted: CD4+CD8-CD45RO-CD45RA+ for CD4+, CD8+CD4-CD45RA+CD27bright for CD8+. Starting from 500 ng of total RNA, TCR libraries were made with linear amplification. TCRdb reprocessed the reads with MiXCR, giving one entry per CDR3 protein. The sample consists of roughly 200,000 distinct CDR3 sequences, over 60% of them appearing once. In the case of this clonotype: What it binds is unknown.

V was cut by 1 base and J by 8 bases, with 14 bases left in between. This CDR3 has 13 residues. The germline CDR1 and CDR2 sequences are SQVTM and ANQGSEA. Sequenced material: naive CD4+ and CD8+ T cells sorted from blood, pooled from several donors. This rearrangement joins TRBV29-1 to TRBJ1-2; D is uncertain. The sequence was collected from a pool of human donors in good health; the sample pools cells from several healthy donors. This chain's CDR3 is CSVEVGRLEGYTF. The CDR3 DNA reads as TGCAGCGTTGAAGTCGGGAGACTGGAAGGCTACACCTTC.